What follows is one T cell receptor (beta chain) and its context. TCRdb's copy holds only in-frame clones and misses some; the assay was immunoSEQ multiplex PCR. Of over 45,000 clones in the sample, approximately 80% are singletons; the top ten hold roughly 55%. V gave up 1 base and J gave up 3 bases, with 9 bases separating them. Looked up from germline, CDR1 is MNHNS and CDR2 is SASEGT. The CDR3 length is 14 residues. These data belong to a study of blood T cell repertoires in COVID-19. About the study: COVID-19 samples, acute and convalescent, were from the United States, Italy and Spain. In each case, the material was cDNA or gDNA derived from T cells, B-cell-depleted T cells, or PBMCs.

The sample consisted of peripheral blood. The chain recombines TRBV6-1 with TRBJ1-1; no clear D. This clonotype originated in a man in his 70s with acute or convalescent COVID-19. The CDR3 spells CASSEGRSYTEAFF. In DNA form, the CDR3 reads TGTGCCAGCAGTGAAGGTAGATCCTACACTGAAGCTTTCTTT.